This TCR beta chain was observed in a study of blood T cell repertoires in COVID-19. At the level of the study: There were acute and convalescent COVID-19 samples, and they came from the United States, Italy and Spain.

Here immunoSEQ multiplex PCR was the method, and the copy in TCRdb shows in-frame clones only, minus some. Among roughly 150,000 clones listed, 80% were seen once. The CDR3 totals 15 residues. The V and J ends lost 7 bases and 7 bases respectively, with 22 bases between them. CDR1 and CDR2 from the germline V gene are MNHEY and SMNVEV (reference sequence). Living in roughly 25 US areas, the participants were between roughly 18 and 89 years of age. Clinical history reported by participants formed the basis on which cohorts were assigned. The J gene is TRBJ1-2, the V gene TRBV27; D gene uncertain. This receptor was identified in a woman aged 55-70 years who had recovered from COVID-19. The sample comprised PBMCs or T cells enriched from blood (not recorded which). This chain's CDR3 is CASTVSGFGSGGYTF. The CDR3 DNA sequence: TGTGCCAGCACGGTTTCCGGGTTTGGTTCGGGTGGCTACACCTTC.